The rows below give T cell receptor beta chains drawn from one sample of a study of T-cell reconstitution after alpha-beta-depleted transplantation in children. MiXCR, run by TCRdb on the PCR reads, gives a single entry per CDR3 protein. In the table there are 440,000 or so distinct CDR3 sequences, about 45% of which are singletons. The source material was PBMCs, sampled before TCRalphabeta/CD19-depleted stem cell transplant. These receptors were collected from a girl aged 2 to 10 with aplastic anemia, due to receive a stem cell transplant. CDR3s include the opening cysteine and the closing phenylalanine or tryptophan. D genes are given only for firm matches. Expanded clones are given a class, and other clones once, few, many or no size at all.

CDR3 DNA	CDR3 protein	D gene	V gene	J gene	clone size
TGTGCCAGCCGTGGGCAGGGGGCATCGGAGACCCAGTACTTC	CASRGQGASETQYF	TRBD1	TRBV7-9	TRBJ2-5	NA
TGCAGTGCTATATCCGGGACTAGCGGTTCAAGCTCCTACGAGCAGTACTTC	CSAISGTSGSSSYEQYF	TRBD2	TRBV20-1	TRBJ2-7	many
TGTGCCACCCTTGGGGGGCAGCGCTACACCTTC	CATLGGQRYTF	NA	TRBV6-5	TRBJ1-2	NA
TGTGCCAGCCATCAGTACAATGAGCAGTTCTTC	CASHQYNEQFF	NA	TRBV27	TRBJ2-1	few
TGCAGTGCCCCCGGGGCTATAGCGGGTTACAATGAGCAGTTCTTC	CSAPGAIAGYNEQFF	TRBD2	TRBV20-1	TRBJ2-1	once
TGTGCCAGCAGTAAAGGACAGGGGGCGTTCTACGAGCAGTACTTC	CASSKGQGAFYEQYF	TRBD1	TRBV7-9	TRBJ2-7	NA
TGTGCCAGCAGCTTGGAGGACAGGGGTGCCTACGAGCAGTACTTC	CASSLEDRGAYEQYF	TRBD1	TRBV5-5	TRBJ2-7	many
TGCGCCAGCAGGGTTGACGCGGGAGAGACCCAGTACTTC	CASRVDAGETQYF	NA	TRBV5-1	TRBJ2-5	NA
TGCGCCAGCAGCTTACTCCCTGGGACTAGCGGGAGCAATGAGCAGTTCTTC	CASSLLPGTSGSNEQFF	TRBD2	TRBV5-1	TRBJ2-1	many
TGTGCCAGCAGTCCTACGGGGAGGAGCAATCAGCCCCAGCATTTT	CASSPTGRSNQPQHF	NA	TRBV7-9	TRBJ1-5	NA
TGTGCCAGCAGTATAGGCCGGATGAACACTGAAGCTTTCTTT	CASSIGRMNTEAFF	NA	TRBV6-1	TRBJ1-1	NA
TGCAGCGTTGAGGACAGGGGGTACGAGCAGTACTTC	CSVEDRGYEQYF	TRBD1	TRBV29-1	TRBJ2-7	few
TGCAGTGCTAAACCCTTCGGGGAGCTGTTTTTT	CSAKPFGELFF	NA	TRBV20-1	TRBJ2-2	many
TGTGCCAGCAGCAAGCGACGGGCGAACACTGAAGCTTTCTTT	CASSKRRANTEAFF	NA	TRBV21-1	TRBJ1-1	NA
TGCTCGGAGAGGGAGGGACATCTGGACTATGGCTACACCTTC	CSEREGHLDYGYTF	NA	TRBV20-1	TRBJ1-2	NA
TGTGCCAGCAGCAGACCTGGACAGGGGGCATGGGAAGCTTTCTTT	CASSRPGQGAWEAFF	TRBD1	TRBV7-9	TRBJ1-1	many
TGTGCCAGCAGTTTCGCCCAACAGGGGACGATAACAGATACGCAGTATTTT	CASSFAQQGTITDTQYF	TRBD1	TRBV28	TRBJ2-3	few
TGCAGTGCCACGGGCGGGGATTCCTACGAGCAGTACTTC	CSATGGDSYEQYF	NA	TRBV20-1	TRBJ2-7	NA
TGTGCCAGCAGTTTGCAACAGGGCTATGGCTACACCTTC	CASSLQQGYGYTF	NA	TRBV28	TRBJ1-2	NA
TGTGCCAGCAGTTTCGAAAATCAGCCCCAGCATTTT	CASSFENQPQHF	NA	TRBV12-3/TRBV12-4	TRBJ1-5	NA
TGTGCCACCAGCAGAGTTTCTGGGGCCAACGTCCTGACTTTC	CATSRVSGANVLTF	NA	TRBV15	TRBJ2-6	NA
TGCGCCAGCGGAGAAGACACGGTGAACACTGAAGCTTTCTTT	CASGEDTVNTEAFF	NA	TRBV5-1	TRBJ1-1	many
TGTGCCAGCAGCTTAGATATCCGCAGCTCCTACGAGCAGTACTTC	CASSLDIRSSYEQYF	NA	TRBV11-2	TRBJ2-7	NA
TGCGCCAGCAGCTTGAAAGCGGAAGATACGCAGTATTTT	CASSLKAEDTQYF	NA	TRBV5-1	TRBJ2-3	NA
TGCGCCAGCAGCTTGGGGCAGGAGGGAAACATTCAGTACTTC	CASSLGQEGNIQYF	NA	TRBV5-1	TRBJ2-4	NA
TGTGCCAGCAGTTCCCGACTAGTAACAGATACGCAGTATTTT	CASSSRLVTDTQYF	NA	TRBV12-3/TRBV12-4	TRBJ2-3	many
TGCAGTGCTAGCCCCATGGGAAGACAACACGAGCAGTACTTC	CSASPMGRQHEQYF	NA	TRBV20-1	TRBJ2-7	many
TGTGCCAGCCCAGGGGGACCGCACACCTTC	CASPGGPHTF	TRBD1	TRBV6-1	TRBJ1-2	NA
TGCGCCAGCAGCTTGTCCCAGGGCTACACAGATACGCAGTATTTT	CASSLSQGYTDTQYF	NA	TRBV5-1	TRBJ2-3	NA
TGTGCCAGCAGCCCAGGGGGAGGGCTGTCCGGGGAGCTGTTTTTT	CASSPGGGLSGELFF	NA	TRBV5-5	TRBJ2-2	many
TGTGCCAGCAGTCGACTCGGAGTGCAGTTCTTC	CASSRLGVQFF	NA	TRBV12-3/TRBV12-4	TRBJ2-1	NA
TGTGCCAGCAGCCACAAGGGGGAGCAGTACTTC	CASSHKGEQYF	NA	TRBV3-1	TRBJ2-7	NA
TGTGCCAGCAGTGAATCCCGGGACAGGGGTGGCTACACCTTC	CASSESRDRGGYTF	TRBD1	TRBV25-1	TRBJ1-2	many
TGTGCCAGCAGCTCAGCACTAGCGGGAGAGCAGTACTTC	CASSSALAGEQYF	TRBD2	TRBV9	TRBJ2-7	NA
TGTGCCAGCAGTGCTAGCGGGGGGGCCGGGAATGAGCAGTTCTTC	CASSASGGAGNEQFF	TRBD2	TRBV12-3/TRBV12-4	TRBJ2-1	NA
TGCAGTGCTAGCCTAGATGTCTACGAGCAGTACTTC	CSASLDVYEQYF	NA	TRBV20-1	TRBJ2-7	NA
TGTGCCAGCAGTTTGGGTGGGGCAGTGGCCGCTGAAGCTTTCTTT	CASSLGGAVAAEAFF	NA	TRBV6-5	TRBJ1-1	NA
TGTGCCACCAGTGATTTGTGGGGGAGGGCTAGGGAGCAGTACTTC	CATSDLWGRAREQYF	TRBD2	TRBV24-1	TRBJ2-7	few
TGTGCCAGCAGCAAGCCCCCGGATACGCAGTATTTT	CASSKPPDTQYF	NA	TRBV7-3	TRBJ2-3	NA
TGTGCTAGCAGCTTAGCGGGAGGGGAGGAAGAGACCCAGTACTTC	CASSLAGGEEETQYF	TRBD2	TRBV7-7	TRBJ2-5	few
TGTGCCAGCAGTTCAACCGGGACTAGCGGCGTCACAGATACGCAGTATTTT	CASSSTGTSGVTDTQYF	TRBD2	TRBV2	TRBJ2-3	once
TGTGCCAGCAGTTACGAACTAGCGGGAGCAGATACGCAGTATTTT	CASSYELAGADTQYF	TRBD2	TRBV6-2/TRBV6-3	TRBJ2-3	few
TGTGCCAGCAGCTTGCCCACTAGGAGCTCTGGGGCCAACGTCCTGACTTTC	CASSLPTRSSGANVLTF	NA	TRBV5-5	TRBJ2-6	NA
TGTGCCAGCAGCGAGTACGGGGGGGACGGCGGGGAGCTGTTTTTT	CASSEYGGDGGELFF	TRBD2	TRBV9	TRBJ2-2	NA
TGTGCCAGCAGTTTAGCGGGGAGTTTAGGGCCCCTCCACTTT	CASSLAGSLGPLHF	NA	TRBV12-3/TRBV12-4	TRBJ1-6	NA
TGTGCCAGCAGTTACCTCGGGACTAACGAGCAGTACTTC	CASSYLGTNEQYF	TRBD2	TRBV6-6	TRBJ2-7	few
TGTGCCAGCAGCCTGCGTACTAGCGGGGCAGATACGCAGTATTTT	CASSLRTSGADTQYF	TRBD2	TRBV3-1	TRBJ2-3	many